Listed below are T cell receptor beta chains from one sample, sequenced in a study of T cells in Graves' hyperthyroidism and ophthalmopathy. TCRdb independently ran MiXCR on the multiplex PCR reads; one entry per CDR3 protein. This table has some 690,000 distinct CDR3 sequences, 15% to 20% appearing once. Sequenced input: blood. These receptors all come from a man aged 50-60 years with Graves' hyperthyroidism. Each CDR3 is given with its conserved first and last residue. D genes are given only for firm matches. The listing skips clone size in some rows; elsewhere it reads once, few, many or a size class.

v_gene: TRBV7-3
j_gene: TRBJ2-1
d_gene: TRBD2
abundance: many
CDR3nt: TGTGCCAGCAGCTTCGGTGTAGCGGGATCGCAGTTCTTC
CDR3aa: CASSFGVAGSQFF

v_gene: TRBV19
j_gene: TRBJ2-2
d_gene: -
abundance: -
CDR3nt: TGTGCCAGTAGTTCGGACACCCTAGCTCCGTTCGCGAACACCGGGGAGCTGTTTTTT
CDR3aa: CASSSDTLAPFANTGELFF

v_gene: TRBV25-1
j_gene: TRBJ2-7
d_gene: -
abundance: -
CDR3nt: TGTGCCAGCATGGGTGGGGGGTACGAGCAGTACTTC
CDR3aa: CASMGGGYEQYF

v_gene: TRBV7-6
j_gene: TRBJ2-1
d_gene: TRBD2
abundance: -
CDR3nt: TGTGCCAGCAGCCCCGCTGGGCTAGCGGGAGCTACTGAGCAGTTCTTC
CDR3aa: CASSPAGLAGATEQFF

v_gene: TRBV12-3/TRBV12-4
j_gene: TRBJ2-3
d_gene: -
abundance: many
CDR3nt: TGTGCCAGCAGTTTCAGTCGGGTAACTAGCACAGATACGCAGTATTTT
CDR3aa: CASSFSRVTSTDTQYF

v_gene: TRBV18
j_gene: TRBJ1-2
d_gene: -
abundance: many
CDR3nt: TGTGCCAGCTCACCACTGGAGGCGGACTATGGCTACACCTTC
CDR3aa: CASSPLEADYGYTF

v_gene: TRBV12-3/TRBV12-4
j_gene: TRBJ2-3
d_gene: -
abundance: many
CDR3nt: TGTGCCAGCAGTTTTCGAGGGGATACGCAGTATTTT
CDR3aa: CASSFRGDTQYF

v_gene: TRBV11-2
j_gene: TRBJ2-7
d_gene: TRBD2
abundance: -
CDR3nt: TGTGCCAGCAGAAAGGATAAGAAGCGGGGTAGCTCCTACGAGCACTACTTC
CDR3aa: CASRKDKKRGSSYEHYF

v_gene: TRBV4-3
j_gene: TRBJ2-1
d_gene: -
abundance: few
CDR3nt: TGCGCCAGCAGCCACTCCAAGAATGAGCAGTTCTTC
CDR3aa: CASSHSKNEQFF

v_gene: TRBV7-2
j_gene: TRBJ2-5
d_gene: -
abundance: many
CDR3nt: TGTGCCAGCAGCTTAGTGCCGGGAGCCTTAGGGACCCAGTACTTC
CDR3aa: CASSLVPGALGTQYF

v_gene: TRBV30
j_gene: TRBJ2-3
d_gene: -
abundance: -
CDR3nt: TGTGCCTGGACTGTTCTCAAAAGCACAGATACGCAGTATTTT
CDR3aa: CAWTVLKSTDTQYF

v_gene: TRBV28
j_gene: TRBJ1-3
d_gene: -
abundance: once
CDR3nt: TGTGCCAGCAGTTTATCAGCAGAATCCGTCTCTGGAAACACCATATATTTT
CDR3aa: CASSLSAESVSGNTIYF

v_gene: TRBV2
j_gene: TRBJ1-6
d_gene: TRBD1
abundance: many
CDR3nt: TGTGCCAGCAGTGGCGCCGGGACAGCTAATAATTCACCCCTCCACTTT
CDR3aa: CASSGAGTANNSPLHF

v_gene: TRBV27
j_gene: TRBJ1-3
d_gene: TRBD1
abundance: many
CDR3nt: TGTGCCAGCAGTCCCAGGGACAGGGCTGGAAACACCATATATTTT
CDR3aa: CASSPRDRAGNTIYF

v_gene: TRBV24-1
j_gene: TRBJ2-1
d_gene: -
abundance: -
CDR3nt: TGTGCCACCCAAAGGTACAATGAGCAGTTCTTC
CDR3aa: CATQRYNEQFF

v_gene: TRBV25-1
j_gene: TRBJ2-7
d_gene: TRBD2
abundance: -
CDR3nt: TGTGCCAGCAGTGACGTCGCTAGCGGGAGCTACGAGCAGTACTTC
CDR3aa: CASSDVASGSYEQYF

v_gene: TRBV12-3/TRBV12-4
j_gene: TRBJ2-7
d_gene: -
abundance: many
CDR3nt: TGTGCCAGCAGTTTAATCCGGGGTCCCTACGAGCAGTACTTC
CDR3aa: CASSLIRGPYEQYF

v_gene: TRBV11-2
j_gene: TRBJ1-2
d_gene: -
abundance: many
CDR3nt: TGTGCCAGCAGCTTAGGCCCGACCTATGGCTACACCTTC
CDR3aa: CASSLGPTYGYTF

v_gene: TRBV12-3/TRBV12-4
j_gene: TRBJ1-2
d_gene: TRBD1
abundance: many
CDR3nt: TGTGCCAGCAGTCACCGACAGGGAACGGGCTATGGCTACACCTTC
CDR3aa: CASSHRQGTGYGYTF

v_gene: TRBV6-5
j_gene: TRBJ2-6
d_gene: -
abundance: -
CDR3nt: TGTGCCAGCAGTTACGTGGAATCTGGGGCCAACGTCCTGACTTTC
CDR3aa: CASSYVESGANVLTF

v_gene: TRBV11-2
j_gene: TRBJ2-7
d_gene: -
abundance: few
CDR3nt: TGTGCCAGCAGCTTAAATGCCGAGCAGTACTTC
CDR3aa: CASSLNAEQYF

v_gene: TRBV7-8
j_gene: TRBJ2-5
d_gene: -
abundance: few
CDR3nt: TGTGCCAGCAGCCCCAATAGGGCGGTGACTATCAAGAAGACCCAGTACTTC
CDR3aa: CASSPNRAVTIKKTQYF

v_gene: TRBV19
j_gene: TRBJ2-7
d_gene: TRBD1
abundance: few
CDR3nt: TGTGCCAGCACAACCCCGGGACAGAGAAAAGGAGAGCAGTACTTC
CDR3aa: CASTTPGQRKGEQYF

v_gene: TRBV28
j_gene: TRBJ2-5
d_gene: TRBD1
abundance: -
CDR3nt: TGTGCCAGCAGTACTGGGACAGGGTTCGGTGAGACCCAGTACTTC
CDR3aa: CASSTGTGFGETQYF

v_gene: TRBV6-5
j_gene: TRBJ2-7
d_gene: -
abundance: few
CDR3nt: TGTGCCAGCAGTTACCGGCACAGGGACTACGAGCAGTACTTC
CDR3aa: CASSYRHRDYEQYF

v_gene: TRBV6-4
j_gene: TRBJ2-7
d_gene: -
abundance: many
CDR3nt: TGTGCCAGCAGTGACAGAACCGGGACCGACTCCTACGAGCAGTACTTC
CDR3aa: CASSDRTGTDSYEQYF

v_gene: TRBV6-5
j_gene: TRBJ2-7
d_gene: TRBD2
abundance: many
CDR3nt: TGTGCCAGCAGTTACTCGCCGAGCGGGAGAAACGAGCAGTACTTC
CDR3aa: CASSYSPSGRNEQYF

v_gene: TRBV3-1
j_gene: TRBJ2-1
d_gene: TRBD2
abundance: -
CDR3nt: TGTGCCAGCAGCCTGAATTTGGGAATAGCGGGAGGAAATGAGCAGTTCTTC
CDR3aa: CASSLNLGIAGGNEQFF

v_gene: TRBV28
j_gene: TRBJ1-2
d_gene: TRBD1
abundance: -
CDR3nt: TGTGCCAGCAGTCCCGGACAGGGGGCGACCTATGGCTACACCTTC
CDR3aa: CASSPGQGATYGYTF

v_gene: TRBV7-3
j_gene: TRBJ2-3
d_gene: -
abundance: -
CDR3nt: TGTGCCAGCAGCCAGGGGGGGGTAGATACGCAGTATTTT
CDR3aa: CASSQGGVDTQYF

v_gene: TRBV28
j_gene: TRBJ1-3
d_gene: -
abundance: few
CDR3nt: TGTGCCAGCAGCTCTGGAAACACCATATATTTT
CDR3aa: CASSSGNTIYF

v_gene: TRBV7-2
j_gene: TRBJ2-1
d_gene: TRBD2
abundance: few
CDR3nt: TGTGCCAGCAGCTTAGTAGTTAGCGGGACCTTAAATGAGCAGTTCTTC
CDR3aa: CASSLVVSGTLNEQFF

v_gene: TRBV2
j_gene: TRBJ2-5
d_gene: -
abundance: -
CDR3nt: TGTGCCAGCAGAGTGGCCGGGAGTCAAGAGACCCAGTACTTC
CDR3aa: CASRVAGSQETQYF

v_gene: TRBV18
j_gene: TRBJ1-1
d_gene: -
abundance: many
CDR3nt: TGTGCCAGCTCACCTCAGGGAAAAAACACTGAAGCTTTCTTT
CDR3aa: CASSPQGKNTEAFF

v_gene: TRBV5-4
j_gene: TRBJ1-1
d_gene: TRBD1
abundance: many
CDR3nt: TGTGCCAGCAGACAGAGCGGACAGGGCGTTTCGAACACTGAAGCTTTCTTT
CDR3aa: CASRQSGQGVSNTEAFF

v_gene: TRBV7-9
j_gene: TRBJ2-1
d_gene: TRBD2
abundance: -
CDR3nt: TGTGCCAGCAGTTTCCTCCAAGGGAGTAGCGGGAGGGATAGCTCCTACAATGAGCAGTTCTTC
CDR3aa: CASSFLQGSSGRDSSYNEQFF

v_gene: TRBV20-1
j_gene: TRBJ2-2
d_gene: TRBD1
abundance: few
CDR3nt: TGCAGTGCTAGGACAGGGTCAGGGTCCGGGGAGCTGTTTTTT
CDR3aa: CSARTGSGSGELFF

v_gene: TRBV18
j_gene: TRBJ2-5
d_gene: -
abundance: -
CDR3nt: TGTGCCAGCTCCGAGACCTGGGACACCCAAGAGACCCAGTACTTC
CDR3aa: CASSETWDTQETQYF

v_gene: TRBV28
j_gene: TRBJ1-4
d_gene: TRBD1
abundance: many
CDR3nt: TGTGCCAGCCCCCCAAACCAATCAGGACAGGGCGGTATAGATGAAAAACTGTTTTTT
CDR3aa: CASPPNQSGQGGIDEKLFF

v_gene: TRBV28
j_gene: TRBJ2-7
d_gene: -
abundance: many
CDR3nt: TGTGCCAGCAGGCGACAATCAACTAGCTACGAGCAGTACTTC
CDR3aa: CASRRQSTSYEQYF

v_gene: TRBV27
j_gene: TRBJ1-2
d_gene: -
abundance: -
CDR3nt: TGTGCCAGCCAGGGAGGGCATGGCTACACCTTC
CDR3aa: CASQGGHGYTF

v_gene: TRBV7-8
j_gene: TRBJ2-7
d_gene: TRBD2
abundance: many
CDR3nt: TGTGCCAGCAGCTTAGAGGGCAGCGGGGGGTACGAGCAGTACTTC
CDR3aa: CASSLEGSGGYEQYF

v_gene: TRBV24-1
j_gene: TRBJ2-3
d_gene: -
abundance: -
CDR3nt: TGTGCCACCAGTGACCGAACAGCCCAAAGCACAGATACGCAGTATTTT
CDR3aa: CATSDRTAQSTDTQYF

v_gene: TRBV6-1
j_gene: TRBJ1-5
d_gene: TRBD1
abundance: -
CDR3nt: TGTGCCAGCAGTTCCCCGGACAGGATCCTGCAGCCCCAGCATTTT
CDR3aa: CASSSPDRILQPQHF

v_gene: TRBV3-1
j_gene: TRBJ1-3
d_gene: -
abundance: -
CDR3nt: TGTGCCAGCAGCCCGAGGGGCATGAGATCCTCTGGAAACACCATATATTTT
CDR3aa: CASSPRGMRSSGNTIYF

v_gene: TRBV28
j_gene: TRBJ1-1
d_gene: -
abundance: -
CDR3nt: TGTGCCAGCAGTTTAAGACAGCAAGCTTTCTTT
CDR3aa: CASSLRQQAFF

v_gene: TRBV7-2
j_gene: TRBJ2-7
d_gene: TRBD2
abundance: many
CDR3nt: TGTGCCAGCAGCTTAGGCGATAGCGGGAGCTACGAGCAGTACTTC
CDR3aa: CASSLGDSGSYEQYF